The 25 T cell receptor beta chains in this list originate from one sample, sequenced in a study of cytomegalovirus exposure and HLA in healthy donors (dated by TCRdb to 2016 to 2017). The library was prepared using the immunoSEQ multiplex PCR assay. For the multiplex PCR, a mixture combining 60 forward primers for TCR Vbeta segments and 13 reverse primers for TCR Jbeta segments was used. TCRdb provides this immuneACCESS table in a form limited to in-frame rearrangements. Some clones are lacking; in checked studies, under half of them reflect an unresolved V gene, and why the rest are absent is not known. The sample yields 140,000 to 150,000 clones; around a tenth were counted once. Clones ranked in the top ten supply 1.5% to 2% of the sample. Sequencing input: PBMCs. The receptors stem from a male donor in good health and CMV-seronegative.

CDR3 nucleotide sequence: TGTGCCAGCAGCCTAATAAATGAGCAGTTCTTC. Amino acid sequence: CASSLINEQFF. The chain recombines TRBV4-2 with TRBJ2-1, with D hard to call. This CDR3 contains 11 residues. CDR1 is LGHNA and CDR2 is YNFKEQ in the germline V gene. The germline V and J ends were trimmed by 4 bases and 7 bases, with 5 bases remaining between them.

The sample holds a few counts of this clone. V and J are TRBV29-1 and TRBJ1-4, with D tentatively TRBD1 (5 bases). The CDR3 runs to 11 residues. Per germline, CDR1 SQVTM and CDR2 ANQGSEA. Trimming pared 6 bases from V and 8 bases from J, leaving 10 bases between. In DNA, the CDR3 is TGCAGCGTCAGGGCCCGGGAAAAACTGTTTTTT. Its translation is CSVRAREKLFF.

This clone was detected only a few times. The chain is built from TRBV9 and TRBJ1-2; 7 nucleotides match TRBD1. Germline CDR1 is SGDLS and CDR2 is YYNGEE. With 0 bases clipped from V and 8 bases from J, the junction kept 10 bases outside the gene matches. This CDR3 region has 15 residues. The CDR3 reads CASSVDLGGADGYTF. The CDR3 region has the DNA TGTGCCAGCAGCGTAGATTTAGGGGGCGCAGACGGCTACACCTTC.

The chain combines TRBV4-2 with TRBJ2-4; 11 bases align to TRBD2. CDR3 size: 16 residues. The J segment lost 3 bases and the V segment lost 3 bases, leaving 4 bases of the junction unmatched. Per the germline V gene, CDR1 is LGHNA and CDR2 is YNFKEQ. CDR3 coding DNA: TGTGCCAGCAGCCACCATGGGACTAGCGGCAAAAACATTCAGTACTTC. Residues: CASSHHGTSGKNIQYF.

The chain links TRBV5-4 to TRBJ2-1; possibly TRBD2 for D (6 bases). Germline V CDR1 and CDR2: SGHNT, YYREEE (reference sequence). Trimming left V 2 bases short and J 0 bases short, with 12 bases between. The CDR3 contains 16 residues. CDR3 sequence: CASSLGPGLSYNEQFF. The CDR3 DNA reads TGTGCCAGCAGCTTAGGCCCGGGACTCTCCTACAATGAGCAGTTCTTC.

The gene calls are TRBV30 and TRBJ2-7; D may be TRBD2 (6 bases). The CDR3 spans 16 residues. Per germline, CDR1 GTSNPN and CDR2 SVGIG (reference sequence). V gave up 4 bases and J gave up 6 bases, with 25 bases separating them. CDR3 in amino acids: CAWTTRRLWGGSEQYF. The DNA for the CDR3 is TGTGCCTGGACCACAAGGAGACTCTGGGGAGGATCCGAGCAGTACTTC.

This clone has only a few counts. The chain has TRBV9 and TRBJ2-2; 13 bases map to TRBD2. V lost 4 bases and J lost 3; bases outside the gene matches: 6. The germline CDR1 and CDR2 sequences are SGDLS and YYNGEE. CDR3 length: 17 amino acids. For the CDR3, the DNA is TGTGCCAGCAGCCCGAGACTAGCGGGGGGCCACACCGGGGAGCTGTTTTTT. Residues: CASSPRLAGGHTGELFF. Based on the CDR3 plus reference TRBV9 and TRBJ2-2, the full variable domain is DSGVTQTPKHLITATGQRVTLRCSPRSGDLSVYWYQQSLDQGLQFLIQYYNGEERAKGNILERFSAQQFPDLHSELNLSSLELGDSALYFCASSPRLAGGHTGELFFGEGSRLTVL.

The chain has TRBV19 and TRBJ2-2; 9 bases are shared with TRBD2. Trimming cost V 8 bases and J 2 bases; bases outside gene matches: 9. Per the germline V gene, CDR1 is LNHDA and CDR2 is SQIVND (reference sequence). The CDR3 length is 16 residues. The CDR3 loop reads CASRREGQGNTGELFF. CDR3 bases: TGTGCCAGTCGGCGGGAGGGCCAGGGTAACACCGGGGAGCTGTTTTTT.

The rearrangement uses TRBV5-4 and TRBJ2-7; 8 nucleotides agree with TRBD1. This CDR3 has 15 residues. The germline gives CDR1 SGHNT, CDR2 YYREEE (reference sequence). Germline trimming cut 0 bases from V and 0 bases from J; bases unmatched to any gene: 2. The CDR3 nucleotides read TGTGCCAGCAGCTTGGGGGACAGGAGCTCCTACGAGCAGTACTTC. Translation gives CASSLGDRSSYEQYF. The full variable domain, with the rest looked up from reference TRBV5-4 and TRBJ2-7, is ETGVTQSPTHLIKTRGQQVTLRCSSQSGHNTVSWYQQALGQGPQFIFQYYREEENGRGNFPPRFSGLQFPNYSSELNVNALELDDSALYLCASSLGDRSSYEQYFGPGTRLTVT.

The sample holds a few counts of this clone. The chain uses TRBV6-4 and TRBJ2-1; TRBD2 matches at 8 bases. The germline V gene has CDR1 MRHNA and CDR2 SNTAGT. The CDR3 covers 15 residues. J gave up 8 bases and V 2 bases, and 8 bases lay outside the gene matches. The CDR3 sequence: CASSDGSGGPYEQFF. DNA for the CDR3: TGTGCCAGCAGTGACGGGTCGGGGGGGCCCTATGAGCAGTTCTTC.

Remarks on this clone: At the DNA level, this CDR3 is encoded by other sequences in the same sample as well. V gene TRBV27 combines with J gene TRBJ1-1; 7 positions match TRBD1. Germline V gene sequence: CDR1 MNHEY, CDR2 SMNVEV (reference sequence). This CDR3 has 13 amino acids. V trimming: 4 bases; J trimming: 2 bases; junction bases outside the gene matches: 1. The CDR3 region is CASSYRGNTEAFF. In nucleotides, the CDR3 is TGTGCCAGCAGTTACAGGGGAAACACTGAAGCTTTCTTT.

This rearrangement joins TRBV30 to TRBJ2-1; a possible D gene is TRBD2 (6 bases). Germline CDR1 is GTSNPN and CDR2 is SVGIG (reference sequence). CDR3 length: 14 amino acids. The ends were cut back, 0 bases at V and 7 bases at J, with 13 bases in the middle. CDR3 amino acids: CAWSVGLATNEQFF. CDR3 DNA sequence: TGTGCCTGGAGTGTTGGTCTAGCGACTAATGAGCAGTTCTTC.

The chain joins TRBV5-6 to TRBJ1-4; D unclear. The germline V gene has CDR1 SGHDT and CDR2 YYEEEE. Deletions cut 3 bases from V and 6 bases from J, with 9 bases between. The CDR3 contains 13 residues. CDR3 DNA sequence: TGTGCCAGCAGCTCGGGAGTTTATGAAAAACTGTTTTTT. Protein: CASSSGVYEKLFF.

There are a few counts of this clone. V gene TRBV7-9 combines with J gene TRBJ2-5; perhaps TRBD1 as D (7 bases). The last part of the DNA fits TRBJ2-7 better; the J call may be wrong. Germline values: CDR1 SEHNR, CDR2 FQNEAQ (reference sequence). The CDR3 is 14 amino acids. The CDR3 DNA reads TGTGCCAGCAGCTCGAGACAGGGAGGCTACGAGCAGTACTTC. Its translation is CASSSRQGGYEQYF.

This clone occurred a few times. This rearrangement joins TRBV7-3 to TRBJ2-3, with D hard to call. Trimming removed 4 bases from V and 1 base from J, with 12 bases in between. The CDR3 covers 15 residues. CDR1 and CDR2 (germline): SGHTA, FQGTGA. CDR3 in amino acids: CASSSRPLRTDTQYF. CDR3 in DNA: TGTGCCAGCAGCTCCCGTCCGCTACGCACAGATACGCAGTATTTT.

The chain joins TRBV11-2 to TRBJ1-2; 7 bases fit TRBD1. The junction had 5 bases not matched to a gene; V was cut back by 3 bases and J by 4 bases. The length of the CDR3 is 14 residues. Germline V gene sequence: CDR1 SGHAT, CDR2 FQNNGV. The chain's CDR3 is CASSFDRAGYGYTF. CDR3 DNA sequence: TGTGCCAGCAGCTTCGACAGGGCTGGCTATGGCTACACCTTC.

The rearrangement joins TRBV15 to TRBJ2-7; the D gene is possibly TRBD2 (6 bases). V shed 0 bases and J shed 2 bases, with 8 bases lying between them. CDR1 is LNHNV, CDR2 YYDKDF, per germline (reference sequence). There are 14 residues in the CDR3. CDR3 loop: CATSRDGGTYEQYF. The CDR3 DNA reads TGTGCCACCAGCAGAGATGGGGGGACCTACGAGCAGTACTTC.

This clone was picked up a small number of times. The V and J genes are TRBV5-1 and TRBJ2-1; D may be TRBD2 (5 bases). This CDR3 contains 14 residues. With 0 bases removed from V and 7 bases from J, the gap between germline ends came to 11 bases. Germline assignment: CDR1 SGHRS and CDR2 YFSETQ. The CDR3 sequence is CASSLVWERNEQFF. In DNA form, the CDR3 reads TGCGCCAGCAGCTTGGTCTGGGAGCGGAATGAGCAGTTCTTC. The whole variable domain, filled in from reference TRBV5-1 and TRBJ2-1, reads KAGVTQTPRYLIKTRGQQVTLSCSPISGHRSVSWYQQTPGQGLQFLFEYFSETQRNKGNFPGRFSGRQFSNSRSEMNVSTLELGDSALYLCASSLVWERNEQFFGPGTRLTVL.

This clone was detected only a few times. This chain links TRBV5-4 with TRBJ2-3; 14 nucleotides match TRBD2. Per germline, CDR1 SGHNT and CDR2 YYREEE (reference sequence). The CDR3 has 17 amino acids. Trimming removed 3 bases from V and 3 bases from J; junction bases left unmatched: 6. The chain's CDR3 is CASSSGLAGAVTDTQYF. CDR3 coding DNA: TGTGCCAGCAGCTCGGGACTAGCGGGGGCGGTGACAGATACGCAGTATTTT.

This chain uses TRBV7-9 with TRBJ1-1; TRBD1 aligns across 8 bases. The CDR3 spans 13 residues. CDR1 and CDR2 (germline): SEHNR, FQNEAQ (reference sequence). J was trimmed by 5 bases and V by 4 bases; bases with no gene match: 3. CDR3 protein: CASSSTGATEAFF. Written as DNA, the CDR3 is TGTGCCAGCAGCTCGACAGGGGCTACTGAAGCTTTCTTT. Full variable domain (missing parts from reference TRBV7-9 and TRBJ1-1): DTGVSQNPRHKITKRGQNVTFRCDPISEHNRLYWYRQTLGQGPEFLTYFQNEAQLEKSRLLSDRFSAERPKGSFSTLEIQRTEQGDSAMYLCASSSTGATEAFFGQGTRLTVV.

In its sample, this clone was seen a few times. The chain combines TRBV28 with TRBJ2-7, with D possibly TRBD2 on 6 matching bases. This CDR3 is built from 15 residues. Looked up from germline, CDR1 is MDHEN and CDR2 is SYDVKM. The V gene lost 7 bases and the J gene lost 7 bases, with 23 bases spanning the gap. This CDR3 reads CASNSLSGFPGEQYF. The CDR3 DNA is TGTGCCAGCAACAGTCTTAGCGGTTTTCCAGGAGAGCAGTACTTC.

The chain has TRBV15 and TRBJ1-5; perhaps TRBD1 as D (5 bases). V was cut by 0 bases and J by 5 bases, with 11 bases left in between. Germline V gene sequence: CDR1 LNHNV, CDR2 YYDKDF (reference sequence). This CDR3 contains 15 residues. CDR3 region: CATSREGRDDQPQHF. CDR3 coding DNA: TGTGCCACCAGCAGAGAGGGCAGGGATGATCAGCCCCAGCATTTT. The full variable domain, its missing parts supplied by reference TRBV15 and TRBJ1-5, is DAMVIQNPRYQVTQFGKPVTLSCSQTLNHNVMYWYQQKSSQAPKLLFHYYDKDFNNEADTPDNFQSRRPNTSFCFLDIRSPGLGDTAMYLCATSREGRDDQPQHFGDGTRLSIL.

The chain carries TRBV27 and TRBJ1-2; tentative D call: TRBD1 (6 bases). The CDR3 sequence is 13 residues long. V was trimmed by 2 bases and J by 3 bases, leaving 7 bases between them. Per germline, CDR1 MNHEY and CDR2 SMNVEV (reference sequence). CDR3 DNA: TGTGCCAGCAGTTTAAACAGGGACTATGGCTACACCTTC. Its protein is CASSLNRDYGYTF.

This clone showed up just a few times. The CDR3 sequence: CASGLHEQYF. The CDR3 DNA sequence: TGTGCCAGCGGCCTCCACGAGCAGTACTTC. This sequence joins TRBV6-5 and TRBJ2-7; D not certain. Germline loops: CDR1 MNHEY, CDR2 SVGAGI. CDR3 length equals 10 residues. The ends were cut back, 8 bases at V and 5 bases at J, with 7 bases in the middle.

The V and J genes are TRBV10-3 and TRBJ1-2, with D possibly being TRBD1 (5 bases). In germline, CDR1 is ENHRY, CDR2 SYGVKD. V lost 0 bases and J lost 2, with 10 bases in between. The CDR3 sequence is 15 residues long. The CDR3 is CAISESWTTNYGYTF. The CDR3 DNA reads as TGTGCCATCAGTGAGTCATGGACAACAAACTATGGCTACACCTTC.